This is a list of T cell receptor beta chains from one sample in a study of beta chain features in type 1 diabetes. TCRdb's table, derived via immunoSEQ multiplex PCR, lists solely in-frame clones and lacks some. The table records roughly 500,000 clones, roughly 30% of them present only once. Sequenced material: naive CD4+ T cells from blood. These receptors all come from a man aged 18 to 30 in good health. Both conserved end residues are part of each CDR3. Each record gives: J gene, D gene, clone size, V gene, CDR3 protein, CDR3 DNA. The D gene is left open where the match is weak. Clone sizes are given selectively: once, few, many, or a class where the clone is expanded.

TRBJ2-6 TRBD1 . TRBV11-2 CASSQGTGKLSGANVLTF TGTGCCAGCAGCCAGGGGACAGGGAAGCTCTCTGGGGCCAACGTCCTGACTTTC
TRBJ2-1 TRBD2 . TRBV6-6 CASRTSGLYNEQFF TGTGCCAGTCGGACTAGCGGTTTATACAATGAGCAGTTCTTC
TRBJ2-7 . . TRBV19 CASSLSGYEQYF TGTGCCAGTAGTCTGTCCGGCTACGAGCAGTACTTC
TRBJ2-7 . . TRBV6-5 CASSRPNSYEQYF TGTGCCAGCAGCCGACCGAATTCCTACGAGCAGTACTTC
TRBJ1-1 TRBD1 . TRBV9 CASGPGQGSTEAFF TGTGCCAGCGGGCCGGGACAGGGAAGCACTGAAGCTTTCTTT
TRBJ1-5 . few TRBV6-5 CASSRTVNQPQHF TGTGCCAGCAGCCGGACAGTAAATCAGCCCCAGCATTTT
TRBJ2-1 . . TRBV30 CAWDRTHEQFF TGTGCCTGGGACAGGACCCATGAGCAGTTCTTC
TRBJ2-2 . . TRBV29-1 CSVEYYQGAGELFF TGCAGCGTTGAATATTACCAGGGAGCCGGGGAGCTGTTTTTT
TRBJ2-1 . . TRBV7-9 CASSLGLTYNEQFF TGTGCCAGCAGCCTGGGACTCACCTACAATGAGCAGTTCTTC
TRBJ2-3 . once TRBV6-4 CASTEGASTDTQYF TGTGCCAGCACCGAGGGAGCTAGCACAGATACGCAGTATTTT
TRBJ2-1 TRBD2 . TRBV5-4 CASSTSGGYNEQFF TGTGCCAGCAGCACTAGCGGGGGCTACAATGAGCAGTTCTTC
TRBJ2-3 TRBD2 . TRBV15 CATSGGVAGVYDTQYF TGTGCCACCAGCGGAGGGGTAGCGGGAGTATACGATACGCAGTATTTT
TRBJ2-1 . once TRBV7-3 CASSLTSGAGSEQFF TGTGCCAGCAGCTTAACTAGCGGAGCCGGGAGTGAGCAGTTCTTC
TRBJ1-1 . . TRBV29-1 CSVAPQRDTEAFF TGCAGCGTTGCCCCCCAGAGGGACACTGAAGCTTTCTTT
TRBJ1-4 . . TRBV7-2 CASSRDGNEKLFF TGTGCCAGCAGCCGGGACGGGAATGAAAAACTGTTTTTT